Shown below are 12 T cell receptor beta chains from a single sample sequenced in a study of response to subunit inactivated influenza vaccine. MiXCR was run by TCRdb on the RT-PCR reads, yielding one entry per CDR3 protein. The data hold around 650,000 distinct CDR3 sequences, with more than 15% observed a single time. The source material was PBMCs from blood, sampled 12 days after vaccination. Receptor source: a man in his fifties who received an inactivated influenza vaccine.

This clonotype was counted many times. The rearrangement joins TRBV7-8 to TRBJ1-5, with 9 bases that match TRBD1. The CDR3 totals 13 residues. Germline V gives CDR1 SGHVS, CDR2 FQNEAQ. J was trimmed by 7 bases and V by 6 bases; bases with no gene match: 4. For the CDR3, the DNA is TGTGCCAGCAGATCGGACAGGGGACAGCCCCAGCATTTT. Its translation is CASRSDRGQPQHF.

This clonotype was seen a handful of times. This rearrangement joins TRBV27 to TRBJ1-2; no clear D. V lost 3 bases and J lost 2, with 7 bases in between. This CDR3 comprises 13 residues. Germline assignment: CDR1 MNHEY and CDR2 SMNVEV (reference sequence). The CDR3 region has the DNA TGTGCCAGCAGTTTCAGTCGCAACTATGGCTACACCTTC. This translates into CASSFSRNYGYTF.

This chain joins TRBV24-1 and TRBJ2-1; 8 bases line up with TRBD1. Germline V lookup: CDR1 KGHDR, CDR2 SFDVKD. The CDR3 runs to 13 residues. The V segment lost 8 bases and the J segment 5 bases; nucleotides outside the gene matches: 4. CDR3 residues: CATTGQENNEQFF. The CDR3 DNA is TGTGCCACCACGGGACAGGAGAACAATGAGCAGTTCTTC.

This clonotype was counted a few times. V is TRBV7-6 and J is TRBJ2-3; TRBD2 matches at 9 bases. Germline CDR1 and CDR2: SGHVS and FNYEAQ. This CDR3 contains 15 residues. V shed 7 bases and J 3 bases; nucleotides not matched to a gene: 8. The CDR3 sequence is CASTLLAGNTDTQYF. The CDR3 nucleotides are TGTGCCAGCACCCTACTAGCGGGTAATACAGATACGCAGTATTTT.

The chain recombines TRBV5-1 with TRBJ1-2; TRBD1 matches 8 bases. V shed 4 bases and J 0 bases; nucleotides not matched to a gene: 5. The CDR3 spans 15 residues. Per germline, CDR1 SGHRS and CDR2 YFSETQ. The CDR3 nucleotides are TGCGCCAGCAGCAGGGGACAGGTAGCTAACTATGGCTACACCTTC. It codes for CASSRGQVANYGYTF.

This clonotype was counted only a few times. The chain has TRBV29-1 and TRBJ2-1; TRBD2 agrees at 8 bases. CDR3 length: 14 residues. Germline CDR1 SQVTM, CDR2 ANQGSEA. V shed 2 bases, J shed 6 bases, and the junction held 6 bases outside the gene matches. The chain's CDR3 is CSVELRGGSNEQFF. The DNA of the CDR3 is TGCAGCGTTGAACTTCGCGGGGGGTCCAATGAGCAGTTCTTC.

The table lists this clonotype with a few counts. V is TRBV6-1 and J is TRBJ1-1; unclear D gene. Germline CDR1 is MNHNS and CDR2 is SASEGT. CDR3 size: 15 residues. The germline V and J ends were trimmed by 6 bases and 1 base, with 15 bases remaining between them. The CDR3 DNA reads TGTGCCAGCAGCCCAGTGAGTTCTCGGAACACTGAAGCTTTCTTT. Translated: CASSPVSSRNTEAFF.

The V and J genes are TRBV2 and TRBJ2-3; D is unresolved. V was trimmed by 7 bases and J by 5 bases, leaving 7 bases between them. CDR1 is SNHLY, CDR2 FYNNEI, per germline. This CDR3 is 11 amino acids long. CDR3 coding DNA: TGTGCCAGCACCACCTTAGATACGCAGTATTTT. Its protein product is CASTTLDTQYF. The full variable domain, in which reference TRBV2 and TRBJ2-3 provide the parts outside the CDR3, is EPEVTQTPSHQVTQMGQEVILRCVPISNHLYFYWYRQILGQKVEFLVSFYNNEISEKSEIFDDQFSVERPDGSNFTLKIRSTKLEDSAMYFCASTTLDTQYFGPGTRLTVL.

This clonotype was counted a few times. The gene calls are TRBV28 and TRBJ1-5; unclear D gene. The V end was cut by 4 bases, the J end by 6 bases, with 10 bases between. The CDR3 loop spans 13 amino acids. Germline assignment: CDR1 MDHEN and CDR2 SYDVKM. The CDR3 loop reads CASSSGSFQPQHF. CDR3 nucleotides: TGTGCCAGCAGTTCTGGGTCTTTTCAGCCCCAGCATTTT.

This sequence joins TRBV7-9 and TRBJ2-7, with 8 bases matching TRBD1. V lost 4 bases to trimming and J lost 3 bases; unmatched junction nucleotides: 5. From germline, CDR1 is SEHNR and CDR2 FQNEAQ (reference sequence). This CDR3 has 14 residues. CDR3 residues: CASSSRGLRYEQYF. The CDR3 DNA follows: TGTGCCAGCAGCTCCAGGGGGCTGCGCTACGAGCAGTACTTC.

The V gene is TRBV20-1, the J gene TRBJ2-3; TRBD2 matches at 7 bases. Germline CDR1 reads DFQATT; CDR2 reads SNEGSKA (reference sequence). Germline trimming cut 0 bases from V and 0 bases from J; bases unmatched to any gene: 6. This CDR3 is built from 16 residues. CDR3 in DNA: TGCAGTGCTAGAGATCATGGGCGGGGGAGCACAGATACGCAGTATTTT. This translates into CSARDHGRGSTDTQYF.

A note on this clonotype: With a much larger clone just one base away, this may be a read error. The DNA for the CDR3 is TGCGCCAGCAGCTGGGGGCCCAGCTCCTACGAGCAGTACTTC. Protein sequence: CASSWGPSSYEQYF. The J gene is TRBJ2-7, the V gene TRBV5-1; TRBD1 is a possible D gene (6 bases). Trimming pared 3 bases from V and 0 bases from J, leaving 10 bases between. The CDR3 sequence is 14 residues long. Germline values: CDR1 SGHRS, CDR2 YFSETQ. The whole variable domain, remainder taken from reference TRBV5-1 and TRBJ2-7, is KAGVTQTPRYLIKTRGQQVTLSCSPISGHRSVSWYQQTPGQGLQFLFEYFSETQRNKGNFPGRFSGRQFSNSRSEMNVSTLELGDSALYLCASSWGPSSYEQYFGPGTRLTVT.